The entry below gives a single TCR beta chain sequence along with its context. In this sample, this clone turned up once. Its antigen remains unidentified. No qualities accompany the bases; no much larger clone lies one base away. The CDR3, from cysteine to phenylalanine, totals 14 residues. Only the CDR3 region is kept as DNA, spanning 42 bases read in frame from base 1. Looking up the germline V gene yields CDR1 MGHDK and CDR2 SYGVNS. Deletion took 5 bases off V and 4 bases off J, with a span of 15 bases between the germline ends. TCRbeta CDR3 regions were amplified from genomic DNA using the immunoSEQ Assay, a bias-controlled multiplex PCR. As for the original processing: Within the assay, amplification of reference gene primers was used to estimate how many nucleated cells each sample contained. Sequence reads were collapsed and filtered to measure the absolute abundance of every unique TCRbeta CDR3 rearrangement. For each sample, productive Simpson clonality was calculated as the square root of Simpson's diversity index over productive rearrangements. TCRdb carries this immuneACCESS record with in-frame sequences only. Its versions omit some clonotypes, under half of them owing to an unresolved V gene in the studies checked, with the rest unexplained. V and J calls and clone size are copied from that table; D and trimming were computed from the DNA. For this sample the table gives a few hundred thousand clones, of which roughly four fifths were detected only once. Around 3.5% of the sample is held by the ten biggest clonotypes.

This entry belongs to a study of blood T cell repertoires in COVID-19 (dated by TCRdb to about 2020). Concerning the study at large: Samples covering the acute and convalescent phases of COVID-19 were provided by collaborators in the United States, Italy and Spain. A de-identified subject ID, COVID-19 status, age in years and sex were almost always included in the sample metadata. The samples were drawn from two sources: the first 160 participants of the ongoing ImmuneRACE study, and fewer than 1,500 subjects contributed by 6 global collaborators. Where HLA class I and class II types were available, the types were taken from metadata supplied by the sample provider, not from assay-based typing. The repertoires were released in a freely available public database intended as a resource for research on the immune response to SARS-CoV-2. Deeply sampled blood TCRbeta repertoires from subjects exposed to, actively infected with, or recovered from COVID-19 were included in the dataset. The prospective study material was composed of cDNA or gDNA derived from T cells, B-cell-depleted T cells, or PBMCs.

Enrolling through a virtual design, the prospective study's participants ranged in age from about 18 to 89 years and lived across 24 United States geographic areas. In the prospective study, participants were assigned to cohorts based on the clinical history participants reported in a screening survey and a study questionnaire. For ImmuneRACE Cohort 3, a participant was defined as recovered based on two consecutive negative NP/OP PCR tests, clearance by a healthcare professional, or resolution of symptoms. Mobile phlebotomists in the prospective study collected whole blood, serum and a nasopharyngeal or oropharyngeal swab from every participant. Prospective study participants could optionally give additional blood draws and questionnaires over an approximately two-month period. Before DNA extraction, prospective study blood samples were shipped either frozen or at room temperature. Paper-wide results and their limitations: How much clinical and demographic metadata was included differed by source and by participant, and the metadata was provided uncurated.

Recombination connected TRBV25-1 to TRBJ2-7, with TRBD1 as a weak D call on 6 bases. The sequence was collected from a middle-aged man who had recovered from COVID-19. The sequenced sample consisted of PBMCs or T cells enriched from blood (not recorded which). The CDR3 loop reads CASSRQGSMYEQYF. At the DNA level, the sequence is TGTGCCAGCAGTCGGCAGGGGTCGATGTACGAGCAGTACTTC.